The clone carrying this T cell receptor (beta chain) was recorded many times. A second PCR, run for roughly 7 to 11 cycles, used a sample-barcoded 5' primer plus a J-beta primer mix. TCRdb reprocessed the 5' RACE reads with MiXCR, giving one entry per CDR3 protein. This repertoire shows fewer than 900,000 distinct CDR3 sequences, 49% found once; its top ten account for 30% to 40%. These data come from a study of blood T cells in healthy people across ages. The CDR3 has 15 amino acids. CDR1 and CDR2 from the germline V gene are SGHTA and FQGNSA. The V segment lost 6 bases and the J segment 2 bases; nucleotides outside the gene matches: 3.

The J gene is TRBJ2-3, the V gene TRBV7-2; 12 bases are shared with TRBD2. The sequence came from a woman aged 60-70 years in good health. Sequencing was done on a sample of blood. For the CDR3, the DNA is TGTGCCAGCAGAAGACTAGCGGGAGTCACAGATACGCAGTATTTT. The encoded protein is CASRRLAGVTDTQYF. Complete variable domain (other parts from reference TRBV7-2 and TRBJ2-3): GAGVSQSPSNKVTEKGKDVELRCDPISGHTALYWYRQSLGQGLEFLIYFQGNSAPDKSGLPSDRFSAERTGGSVSTLTIQRTQQEDSAVYLCASRRLAGVTDTQYFGPGTRLTVL.